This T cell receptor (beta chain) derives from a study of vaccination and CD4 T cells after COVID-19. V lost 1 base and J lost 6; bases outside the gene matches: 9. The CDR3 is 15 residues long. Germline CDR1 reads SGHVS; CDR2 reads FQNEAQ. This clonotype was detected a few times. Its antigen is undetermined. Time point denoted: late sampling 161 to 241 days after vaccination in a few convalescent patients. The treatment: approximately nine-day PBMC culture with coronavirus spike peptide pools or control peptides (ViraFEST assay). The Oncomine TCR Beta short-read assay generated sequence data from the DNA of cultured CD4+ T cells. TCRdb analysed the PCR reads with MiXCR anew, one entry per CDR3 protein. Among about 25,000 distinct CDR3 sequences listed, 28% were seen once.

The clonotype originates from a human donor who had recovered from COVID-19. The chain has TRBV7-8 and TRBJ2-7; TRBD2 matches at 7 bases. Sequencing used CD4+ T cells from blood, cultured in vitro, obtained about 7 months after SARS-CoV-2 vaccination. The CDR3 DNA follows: TGTGCCAGCAGCTTAGGTCTGGGGGGGACGGGCGAGCAGTACTTC. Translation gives CASSLGLGGTGEQYF. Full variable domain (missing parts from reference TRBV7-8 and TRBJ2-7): GAGVSQSPRYKVAKRGQDVALRCDPISGHVSLFWYQQALGQGPEFLTYFQNEAQLDKSGLPSDRFFAERPEGSVSTLKIQRTQQEDSAVYLCASSLGLGGTGEQYFGPGTRLTVT.